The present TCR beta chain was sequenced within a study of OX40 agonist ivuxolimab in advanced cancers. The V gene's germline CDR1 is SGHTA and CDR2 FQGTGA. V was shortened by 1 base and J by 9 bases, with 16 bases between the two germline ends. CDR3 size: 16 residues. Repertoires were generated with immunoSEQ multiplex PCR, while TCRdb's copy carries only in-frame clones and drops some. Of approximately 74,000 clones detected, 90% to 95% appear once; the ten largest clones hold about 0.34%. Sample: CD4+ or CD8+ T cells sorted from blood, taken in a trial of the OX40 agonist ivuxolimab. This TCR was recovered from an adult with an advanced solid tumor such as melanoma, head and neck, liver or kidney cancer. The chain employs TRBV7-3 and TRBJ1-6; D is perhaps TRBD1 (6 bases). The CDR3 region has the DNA TGTGCCAGCAGCTTAATCCCCCGGGACAAAGGTTCACCCCTCCACTTT. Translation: CASSLIPRDKGSPLHF.